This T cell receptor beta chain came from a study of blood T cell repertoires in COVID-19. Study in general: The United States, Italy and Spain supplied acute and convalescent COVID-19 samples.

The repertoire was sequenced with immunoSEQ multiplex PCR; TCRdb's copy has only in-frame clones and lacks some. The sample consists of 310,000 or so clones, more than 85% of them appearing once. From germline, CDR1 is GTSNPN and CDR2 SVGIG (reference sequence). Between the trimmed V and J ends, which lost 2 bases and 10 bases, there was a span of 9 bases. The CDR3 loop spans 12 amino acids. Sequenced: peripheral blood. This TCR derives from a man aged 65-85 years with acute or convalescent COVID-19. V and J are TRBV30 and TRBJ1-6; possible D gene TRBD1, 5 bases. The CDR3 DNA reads TGTGCCTGGAGTCCTCCAGGGTCACCCCTCCACTTT. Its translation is CAWSPPGSPLHF.